The text below deals with one TCR beta chain. TCRdb independently ran MiXCR on the 5' RACE reads; one entry per CDR3 protein. The table has more than 65,000 distinct CDR3 sequences, about 14% seen once. This sample stems from a study of T cells after yellow fever vaccination. The study, taken as a whole, reports: Among primary-vaccination clones, most reappeared after the booster, at roughly 96% for CD4 and around 91% for CD8. There was a small share of clonotypes that showed up in both the CD4 and CD8 compartments.

The CDR3 is made up of 13 amino acids. Trimming pared 3 bases from V and 2 bases from J, leaving 8 bases between. From germline, CDR1 is SQVTM and CDR2 ANQGSEA. The V call is TRBV29-1, the J call TRBJ1-3; D possibly corresponds to TRBD1 (5 bases). Sequencing was performed on CD8+ T cells not binding an NS4B(214-222) dextramer, sorted from PBMCs, taken 21 days after the first yellow fever vaccination. The TCR was taken from a man younger than 35 who received the YFV17D yellow fever vaccine. CDR3 amino acids: CSVEGEAGNTIYF. The CDR3 coding sequence is TGCAGCGTTGAGGGGGAGGCTGGAAACACCATATATTTT.